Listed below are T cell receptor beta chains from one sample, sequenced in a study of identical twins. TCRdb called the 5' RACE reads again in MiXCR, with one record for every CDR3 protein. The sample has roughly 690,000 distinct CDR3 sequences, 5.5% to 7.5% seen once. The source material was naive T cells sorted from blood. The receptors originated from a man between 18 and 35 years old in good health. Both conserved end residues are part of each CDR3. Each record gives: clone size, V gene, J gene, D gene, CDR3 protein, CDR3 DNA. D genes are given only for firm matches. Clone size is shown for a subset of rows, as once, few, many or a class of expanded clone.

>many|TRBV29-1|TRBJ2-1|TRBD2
CSVGGWSGRIGEQFF
TGCAGCGTTGGGGGATGGAGCGGGAGAATCGGTGAGCAGTTCTTC
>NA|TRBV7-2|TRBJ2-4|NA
CASSLGSGTGENIQYF
TGTGCCAGCAGCTTAGGGTCCGGGACTGGGGAAAACATTCAGTACTTC
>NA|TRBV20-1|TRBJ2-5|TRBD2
CSAALAGPETQYF
TGCAGTGCTGCACTAGCGGGACCGGAGACCCAGTACTTC
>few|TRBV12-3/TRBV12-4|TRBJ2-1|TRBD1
CASSGDRSPSYNEQFF
TGTGCCAGCAGTGGGGACAGGTCACCATCCTACAATGAGCAGTTCTTC
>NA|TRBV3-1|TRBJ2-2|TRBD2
CASSFPGLVSTGELFF
TGTGCCAGCAGCTTCCCGGGACTAGTCAGCACCGGGGAGCTGTTTTTT
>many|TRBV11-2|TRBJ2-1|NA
CASSLSSFEQFF
TGTGCCAGCTCCCTTAGCTCCTTTGAGCAGTTCTTC
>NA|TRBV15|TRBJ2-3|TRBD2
CATSPEGLAVSTDTQYF
TGTGCCACCAGCCCCGAAGGACTAGCCGTCTCCACAGATACGCAGTATTTT
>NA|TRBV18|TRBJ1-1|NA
CASSPRNTGNTEAFF
TGTGCCAGCTCACCTCGTAATACGGGGAACACTGAAGCTTTCTTT
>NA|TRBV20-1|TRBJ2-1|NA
CSARPGGNNEQFF
TGCAGTGCTAGGCCCGGCGGGAACAATGAGCAGTTCTTC
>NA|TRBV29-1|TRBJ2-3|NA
CSVEDPKRGTDTQYF
TGCAGCGTTGAAGATCCCAAGCGGGGCACAGATACGCAGTATTTT
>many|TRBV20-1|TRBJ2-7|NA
CSARRGYEQYF
TGCAGTGCTAGGAGGGGGTACGAGCAGTACTTC
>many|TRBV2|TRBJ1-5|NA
CASSEAGDLSNQPQHF
TGTGCCAGCAGTGAAGCTGGAGACTTGAGCAATCAGCCCCAGCATTTT
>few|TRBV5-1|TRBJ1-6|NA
CASSLETVRPNLHF
TGCGCCAGCAGCTTGGAGACAGTCAGACCAAACCTCCACTTT
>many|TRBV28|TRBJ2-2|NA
CASSPGTREVGELFF
TGTGCCAGCTCCCCCGGGACGAGGGAAGTAGGGGAGCTGTTTTTT
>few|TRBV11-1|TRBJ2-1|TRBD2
CASSHSPSTPAGVHEQFF
TGTGCCAGCAGCCATTCCCCCTCGACACCAGCGGGGGTCCATGAGCAGTTCTTC
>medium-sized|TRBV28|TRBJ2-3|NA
CASSFLGTSTDTQYF
TGTGCCAGCAGTTTCCTAGGGACTAGCACAGATACGCAGTATTTT
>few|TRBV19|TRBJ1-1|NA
CASSIVENTEAFF
TGTGCCAGTAGTATTGTGGAGAACACTGAAGCTTTCTTT
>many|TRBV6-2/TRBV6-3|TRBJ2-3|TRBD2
CASSPRLAASTDTQYF
TGTGCCAGCAGTCCCCGACTAGCGGCTAGCACAGATACGCAGTATTTT
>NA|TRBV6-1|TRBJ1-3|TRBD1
CASKEGQAVSGNTIYF
TGTGCCAGCAAGGAGGGACAGGCGGTTTCTGGAAACACCATATATTTT
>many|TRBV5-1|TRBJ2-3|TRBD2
CASSSGTSGRGTDTQYF
TGCGCCAGCAGCAGCGGGACTAGCGGGAGAGGCACAGATACGCAGTATTTT
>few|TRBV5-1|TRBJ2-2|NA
CASTTDGNTGELFF
TGCGCCAGCACCACGGACGGGAACACCGGGGAGCTGTTTTTT
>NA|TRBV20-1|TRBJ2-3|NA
CSARFPVSADTQYF
TGCAGTGCTAGATTCCCAGTAAGCGCAGATACGCAGTATTTT
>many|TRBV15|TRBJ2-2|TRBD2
CATSRRTSGRVAGELFF
TGTGCCACCAGCAGGCGAACTAGCGGGAGGGTGGCCGGGGAGCTGTTTTTT
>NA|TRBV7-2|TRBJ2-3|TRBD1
CASSSEGTGADTQYF
TGTGCCAGCAGCTCGGAGGGGACAGGGGCAGATACGCAGTATTTT
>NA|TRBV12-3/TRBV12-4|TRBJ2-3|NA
CASSLLMDTQYF
TGTGCCAGCAGTTTACTTATGGATACGCAGTATTTT
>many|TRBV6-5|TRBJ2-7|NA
CASSYSRSGVSYEQYF
TGTGCCAGCAGTTACTCCAGATCAGGGGTTTCCTACGAGCAGTACTTC
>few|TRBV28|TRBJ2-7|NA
CASTDGDEQYF
TGTGCCAGCACTGACGGTGACGAGCAGTACTTC
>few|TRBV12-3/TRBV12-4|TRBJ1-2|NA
CASSLVTGRNGYTF
TGTGCCAGCAGTTTAGTAACAGGGCGGAATGGCTACACCTTC
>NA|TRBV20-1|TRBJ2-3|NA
CSARDQKGKIADTQYF
TGCAGTGCTAGAGATCAAAAGGGGAAGATCGCAGATACGCAGTATTTT
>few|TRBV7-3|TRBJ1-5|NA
CASSLTGGGQPQHF
TGTGCCAGCAGCTTAACGGGGGGCGGTCAGCCCCAGCATTTT
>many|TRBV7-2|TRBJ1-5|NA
CASSLDSLFQPQHF
TGTGCCAGCAGCTTGGACAGCTTATTTCAGCCCCAGCATTTT
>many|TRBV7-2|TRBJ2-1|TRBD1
CASSRTGVDRFF
TGTGCCAGCAGCCGAACAGGGGTGGATAGGTTCTTC
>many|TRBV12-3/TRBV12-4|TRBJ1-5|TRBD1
CASSLQGASAQPQHF
TGTGCCAGCAGTTTACAGGGGGCCTCGGCTCAGCCCCAGCATTTT
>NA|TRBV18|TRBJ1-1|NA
CASSPPGADGEAFF
TGTGCCAGCTCACCACCTGGGGCAGACGGTGAAGCTTTCTTT
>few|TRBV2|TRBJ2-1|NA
CASRDAGDEQFF
TGTGCCAGCAGAGACGCAGGGGATGAGCAGTTCTTC
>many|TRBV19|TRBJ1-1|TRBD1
CASSILGQGRTEAFF
TGTGCCAGTAGTATCTTGGGACAGGGTCGCACTGAAGCTTTCTTT
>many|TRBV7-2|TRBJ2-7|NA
CASSLQRRRYEQYF
TGTGCCAGCAGCTTACAGCGGAGGAGGTACGAGCAGTACTTC
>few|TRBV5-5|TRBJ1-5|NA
CASSFDPWNQPQHF
TGTGCCAGCAGCTTCGACCCCTGGAATCAGCCCCAGCATTTT
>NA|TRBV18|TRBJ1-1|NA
CASSPGAGLNTEAFF
TGTGCCAGCTCACCTGGGGCAGGCCTGAACACTGAAGCTTTCTTT
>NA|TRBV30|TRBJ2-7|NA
CAWSYSSSYEQYF
TGTGCCTGGAGTTACAGCAGCTCCTACGAGCAGTACTTC
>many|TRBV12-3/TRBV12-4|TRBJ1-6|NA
CASSLGVSSPLHF
TGTGCCAGCAGCCTGGGTGTCTCTTCACCCCTCCACTTT
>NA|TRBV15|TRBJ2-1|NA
CATAWGETGNEQFF
TGTGCCACCGCCTGGGGCGAAACAGGCAATGAGCAGTTCTTC
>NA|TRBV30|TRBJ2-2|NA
CAWRLLNTGELFF
TGTGCCTGGAGGTTGCTTAACACCGGGGAGCTGTTTTTT
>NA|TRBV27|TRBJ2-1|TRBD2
CASSSIATSGLYNEQFF
TGTGCCAGCAGTTCAATAGCGACTAGCGGGCTCTACAATGAGCAGTTCTTC
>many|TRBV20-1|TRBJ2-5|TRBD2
CSAGGQGLAGYETQYF
TGCAGTGCTGGAGGCCAGGGACTAGCGGGATATGAGACCCAGTACTTC
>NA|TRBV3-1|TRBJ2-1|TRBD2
CASSQAASGRTNEQFF
TGTGCCAGCAGCCAAGCTGCTAGCGGGAGGACCAATGAGCAGTTCTTC
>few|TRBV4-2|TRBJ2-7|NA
CASSQGTLLWEQYF
TGTGCCAGCAGTCAGGGGACTCTCCTCTGGGAGCAGTACTTC
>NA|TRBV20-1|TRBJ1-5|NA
CSADQGSNQPQHF
TGCAGTGCTGACCAGGGGTCCAATCAGCCCCAGCATTTT
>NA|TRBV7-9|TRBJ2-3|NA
CASTQLSASGTDTQYF
TGTGCCAGCACTCAGCTAAGCGCTTCCGGCACAGATACGCAGTATTTT
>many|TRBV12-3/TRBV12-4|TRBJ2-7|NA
CASSLAPAGWGSYEQYF
TGTGCCAGCAGTTTAGCGCCGGCAGGGTGGGGGTCCTACGAGCAGTACTTC
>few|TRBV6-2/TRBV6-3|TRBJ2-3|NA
CASGFISGADTQYF
TGTGCCAGCGGGTTCATCTCCGGAGCAGATACGCAGTATTTT
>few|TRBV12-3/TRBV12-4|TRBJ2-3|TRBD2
CASSLFAGVTRDTQYF
TGTGCCAGCAGTTTGTTCGCGGGAGTGACCCGCGATACGCAGTATTTT
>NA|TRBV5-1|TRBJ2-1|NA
CASSLQDFSYNEQFF
TGCGCCAGCAGCTTGCAAGACTTCTCCTACAATGAGCAGTTCTTC